Shown below are 22 T cell receptor beta chains from a single sample sequenced in a study of cytomegalovirus exposure and HLA in healthy donors. PCR involved 60 Vbeta and 13 Jbeta primers. The data were produced by immunoSEQ multiplex PCR, yet TCRdb's version contains in-frame clones alone and is incomplete. The repertoire has some 90,000 clones, 65% to 75% of them found once; the top ten carry around an eighth. The sequenced sample was PBMCs. Source of these receptors: a woman between 65 and 79 years old in good health and CMV-seropositive.

This clone was counted once. The chain links TRBV28 to TRBJ2-7; 7 bases agree with TRBD1. After removal of 6 bases from V and 4 bases from J, the junction contained 6 bases not matched to a gene. Germline V gives CDR1 MDHEN, CDR2 SYDVKM. This CDR3 region has 13 residues. Written as DNA, the CDR3 is TGTGCCAGCAGCTCGACAGGGATATACGAGCAGTACTTC. Protein product: CASSSTGIYEQYF.

The V and J genes are TRBV28 and TRBJ2-2; no reliable D call. The germline CDR1 and CDR2 sequences are MDHEN and SYDVKM. Trimming removed 5 bases at V and 4 bases at J, with 8 bases between. CDR3 length: 13 amino acids. CDR3 nucleotides: TGTGCCAGCAGTCAGATGCCCACCGGGGAGCTGTTTTTT. Translating it yields CASSQMPTGELFF.

This rearrangement joins TRBV27 to TRBJ1-4; D not resolved. The germline gives CDR1 MNHEY, CDR2 SMNVEV (reference sequence). Trimming shortened V by 3 bases and J by 5 bases, and 13 bases separated the two germline ends. The CDR3 length is 15 residues. CDR3 bases: TGTGCCAGCAGTTTCTTTTTCGGCGGGAATGAAAAACTGTTTTTT. This codes for CASSFFFGGNEKLFF.

This chain uses TRBV30 with TRBJ2-1, with 8 bases aligning to TRBD2. V dropped 2 bases and J dropped 7; count of bases not matched to a gene: 19. Germline CDR1 reads GTSNPN; CDR2 reads SVGIG (reference sequence). The CDR3 loop spans 18 amino acids. DNA of the CDR3: TGTGCCTGGAGTATCCCCCTTCATAGCGCGGGAGGTCCAAATGAGCAGTTCTTC. It yields the protein CAWSIPLHSAGGPNEQFF.

The chain joins TRBV9 to TRBJ2-1; 12 nucleotides match TRBD2. The germline CDR1 and CDR2 sequences are SGDLS and YYNGEE. The CDR3 is 19 residues long. J was trimmed by 7 bases and V by 3 bases; bases with no gene match: 17. CDR3 coding DNA: TGTGCCAGCAGCGCACCGAGGCTAGCGGGGGGGGTTCATAGTAATGAGCAGTTCTTC. Translation gives CASSAPRLAGGVHSNEQFF.

The rearrangement uses TRBV10-2 and TRBJ2-2; 10 positions agree with TRBD1. From germline, CDR1 is WSHSY and CDR2 SAAADI. The CDR3 spans 17 residues. Unmatched junction bases numbered 7, after V lost 3 bases and J lost 3 bases. CDR3 sequence (DNA): TGCGCCAGCAGTGACCCGACAGGGGGCGCTTACACCGGGGAGCTGTTTTTT. Its translation: CASSDPTGGAYTGELFF.

This chain connects TRBV6-6 to TRBJ1-5, with D perhaps TRBD1 (5 bases). Trimming removed 0 bases at V and 6 bases at J, with 9 bases between. In germline, CDR1 is MNHNY, CDR2 SVGAGI (reference sequence). This CDR3 is built from 14 residues. The DNA of the CDR3 is TGTGCCAGCAGTTACTCGGGGGACTCTCAGCCCCAGCATTTT. This sequence encodes CASSYSGDSQPQHF.

This clone was counted between two and nine times. The genes are TRBV5-5 and TRBJ1-1; 7 nucleotides match TRBD1. After removal of 4 bases from V and 2 bases from J, the junction contained 5 bases not matched to a gene. The CDR3 has 14 amino acids. Germline V gene sequence: CDR1 SGHKS, CDR2 YYEKEE (reference sequence). As DNA, the CDR3 is TGTGCCAGCAGCCGCGGGGACAGAAACACTGAAGCTTTCTTT. The encoded protein is CASSRGDRNTEAFF. The full variable domain, rest sourced from reference TRBV5-5 and TRBJ1-1, is DAGVTQSPTHLIKTRGQQVTLRCSPISGHKSVSWYQQVLGQGPQFIFQYYEKEERGRGNFPDRFSARQFPNYSSELNVNALLLGDSALYLCASSRGDRNTEAFFGQGTRLTVV.

V usage is TRBV7-3 and J usage is TRBJ2-3; D not resolved. Germline assignment: CDR1 SGHTA and CDR2 FQGTGA. The CDR3 loop spans 14 amino acids. V was cut by 5 bases and J by 1 base, with 10 bases left in between. The CDR3 loop reads CASSLSGGTDTQYF. The CDR3 DNA reads as TGTGCCAGCAGCCTTTCAGGTGGCACAGATACGCAGTATTTT. The whole variable domain, remainder taken from reference TRBV7-3 and TRBJ2-3, is GAGVSQTPSNKVTEKGKYVELRCDPISGHTALYWYRQSLGQGPEFLIYFQGTGAADDSGLPNDRFFAVRPEGSVSTLKIQRTERGDSAVYLCASSLSGGTDTQYFGPGTRLTVL.

This rearrangement joins TRBV11-2 to TRBJ1-3; 11 nucleotides line up with TRBD1. This CDR3 has 16 amino acids. CDR1 is SGHAT, CDR2 FQNNGV, per germline. V gave up 3 bases and J gave up 4 bases; unmatched junction bases: 5. The CDR3 bases are TGTGCCAGCAGCTTGAACGGACAGGGGGCGGGAAACACCATATATTTT. Amino acids: CASSLNGQGAGNTIYF.

This clone has only a few counts. The rearrangement uses TRBV5-5 and TRBJ2-7, with D unclear. CDR1 SGHKS and CDR2 YYEKEE come from the germline V gene (reference sequence). The CDR3 consists of 15 residues. The V end was cut by 0 bases, the J end by 2 bases, with 12 bases between. The CDR3 coding sequence is TGTGCCAGCAGCTTGGCCCCCAGGCACCCCTACGAGCAGTACTTC. Its protein product is CASSLAPRHPYEQYF.

The V call is TRBV6-6, the J call TRBJ1-5; a possible D gene is TRBD1 (5 bases). The germline V and J ends were trimmed by 5 bases and 0 bases, with 11 bases remaining between them. From germline, CDR1 is MNHNY and CDR2 SVGAGI (reference sequence). CDR3 length: 15 amino acids. CDR3 loop: CASSTGLYSNQPQHF. In nucleotides, the CDR3 is TGTGCCAGCAGTACAGGTCTCTATAGCAATCAGCCCCAGCATTTT.

This clone was counted a few times. This chain uses TRBV5-1 with TRBJ2-1; D ambiguous. Germline values: CDR1 SGHRS, CDR2 YFSETQ. V was pared by 1 base and J by 8 bases, with 10 bases between. The CDR3 spans 13 residues. CDR3 nucleotide sequence: TGCGCCAGCAGCTTGCGACTTTTCGATGAGCAGTTCTTC. Translation gives CASSLRLFDEQFF. Complete variable domain (other parts from reference TRBV5-1 and TRBJ2-1): KAGVTQTPRYLIKTRGQQVTLSCSPISGHRSVSWYQQTPGQGLQFLFEYFSETQRNKGNFPGRFSGRQFSNSRSEMNVSTLELGDSALYLCASSLRLFDEQFFGPGTRLTVL.

The chain links TRBV25-1 to TRBJ1-1; a weak D match, TRBD1 (6 bases). Germline CDR1 MGHDK, CDR2 SYGVNS. The CDR3 is 16 amino acids. V lost 4 bases and J lost 6, with 21 bases in between. CDR3 residues: CASSGPRSGGRAEAFF. The CDR3 region has the DNA TGTGCCAGCAGTGGCCCCCGGTCGGGGGGGCGGGCTGAAGCTTTCTTT. The complete variable domain, with remaining parts taken from reference TRBV25-1 and TRBJ1-1, reads EADIYQTPRYLVIGTGKKITLECSQTMGHDKMYWYQQDPGMELHLIHYSYGVNSTEKGDLSSESTVSRIRTEHFPLTLESARPSHTSQYLCASSGPRSGGRAEAFFGQGTRLTVV.

There are a few counts of this clone. This chain connects TRBV19 to TRBJ1-4; D not resolved. This CDR3 region has 15 residues. The germline V gene encodes CDR1 LNHDA and CDR2 SQIVND (reference sequence). Trimming left V 5 bases short and J 0 bases short, with 10 bases between. This chain's CDR3 is CASSLSLATNEKLFF. The CDR3 DNA is TGTGCCAGTAGTCTCTCCCTTGCAACTAATGAAAAACTGTTTTTT.

This clone turned up a few times. The CDR3: CASSLVSTGKAKNIQYF. As DNA, the CDR3 is TGTGCCAGCAGCTTAGTTTCGACAGGGAAGGCCAAAAACATTCAGTACTTC. This chain links TRBV7-2 with TRBJ2-4, with 7 positions matching TRBD1. Trimming cost V 1 base and J 1 base; bases outside gene matches: 7. CDR1 is SGHTA and CDR2 is FQGNSA in the germline V gene. The CDR3 sequence is 17 residues long.

The chain links TRBV19 to TRBJ2-3, with a possible D match to TRBD2 (6 bases). The germline gives CDR1 LNHDA, CDR2 SQIVND (reference sequence). Trimming removed 4 bases from V and 2 bases from J, with 10 bases in between. The CDR3 is 14 residues long. As DNA, the CDR3 is TGTGCCAGTAGTAGGGGGGAGGCCACAGATACGCAGTATTTT. Translated, it gives CASSRGEATDTQYF. Variable domain in full (rest from reference TRBV19 and TRBJ2-3): DGGITQSPKYLFRKEGQNVTLSCEQNLNHDAMYWYRQDPGQGLRLIYYSQIVNDFQKGDIAEGYSVSREKKESFPLTVTSAQKNPTAFYLCASSRGEATDTQYFGPGTRLTVL.

This chain links TRBV19 with TRBJ2-7, with D possibly being TRBD1 (6 bases). CDR1 and CDR2 (germline): LNHDA, SQIVND (reference sequence). The V and J ends lost 4 bases and 4 bases respectively, with 14 bases between them. The CDR3 loop spans 14 amino acids. This chain's CDR3 is CASSSVRGRYEQYF. The CDR3 DNA reads TGTGCCAGTAGTAGTGTCAGGGGTAGGTACGAGCAGTACTTC.

In the case of this clone: Other DNA variants within this sample encode the same CDR3. The chain uses TRBV4-2 and TRBJ2-3, with D tentatively TRBD2 (6 bases). Germline V gene lookup returns CDR1 LGHNA and CDR2 YNFKEQ. This CDR3 region has 15 residues. V lost 0 bases, J lost 9 bases, and 16 bases lay in between. The CDR3 reads CASSQEWGGAGTQYF. CDR3 in DNA: TGTGCCAGCAGCCAAGAGTGGGGAGGAGCGGGCACGCAGTATTTT.

This clone was found once. This rearrangement joins TRBV15 to TRBJ2-3; possibly TRBD2 for D (5 bases). Germline CDR1 reads LNHNV; CDR2 reads YYDKDF (reference sequence). The CDR3 runs 16 residues. Trimming shortened V by 3 bases and J by 5 bases, and 18 bases separated the two germline ends. This CDR3 reads CATSSRAGNLKDTQYF. The DNA for the CDR3 is TGTGCCACCAGCAGTCGAGCCGGGAACCTCAAAGATACGCAGTATTTT.

The chain links TRBV10-3 to TRBJ1-1; no clear D. Germline V lookup: CDR1 ENHRY, CDR2 SYGVKD. With 6 bases removed from V and 1 base from J, the gap between germline ends came to 6 bases. The CDR3 covers 12 residues. CDR3 sequence: CAISTGNTEAFF. The CDR3 DNA follows: TGTGCCATCAGCACCGGGAACACTGAAGCTTTCTTT.

J is TRBJ2-3 and V is TRBV5-1; TRBD1 agrees at 9 bases. The J segment lost 2 bases and the V segment lost 0 bases, leaving 10 bases of the junction unmatched. In germline, CDR1 is SGHRS, CDR2 YFSETQ. This CDR3 comprises 18 residues. CDR3 sequence reads: CASSLERTGTGSTDTQYF. CDR3 bases: TGCGCCAGCAGCTTGGAAAGGACCGGGACAGGGTCCACAGATACGCAGTATTTT.